The rows below give T cell receptor beta chains drawn from one sample of a study of blood T cell repertoires in COVID-19. Sequencing was performed with immunoSEQ multiplex PCR; in TCRdb, only in-frame clones are kept and a portion is missing. The table shows some 41,000 clones, with under 90% occurring only once. The sequenced sample was peripheral blood. The receptors originated from an older woman with acute or convalescent COVID-19. CDR3s include the opening cysteine and the closing phenylalanine or tryptophan. The D gene is left open where the match is weak. Expanded clones are given a class, and other clones once, few, many or no size at all.

TRBJ2-1	NA	NA	TRBV28	CASRWSLSYNEQFF	TGTGCCAGCAGGTGGAGCCTTTCCTACAATGAGCAGTTCTTC
TRBJ2-5	TRBD1	NA	TRBV3-1/TRBV3-2	CASSQGQGGETQYF	TGTGCCAGCAGCCAAGGACAGGGGGGAGAGACCCAGTACTTC
TRBJ2-7	TRBD2	NA	TRBV3-1/TRBV3-2	CASSAGESYEQYF	TGTGCCAGCTCAGCGGGAGAATCTTACGAGCAGTACTTC
TRBJ1-2	NA	NA	TRBV19	CASSIPQGVGYGYTF	TGTGCCAGTAGTATTCCCCAGGGCGTAGGGTATGGCTACACCTTC
TRBJ2-5	NA	NA	TRBV5-4	CASRWRRQETQYF	TGTGCCAGCAGGTGGAGGAGACAAGAGACCCAGTACTTC
TRBJ1-1	NA	NA	TRBV7-9	CASSSITGNTEAFF	TGTGCCAGCAGCTCGATCACAGGGAACACTGAAGCTTTCTTT
TRBJ2-7	TRBD2	NA	TRBV4-3	CASSQEPRTSGRSEQYF	TGCGCCAGCAGCCAAGAGCCTCGGACTAGCGGGAGGAGCGAGCAGTACTTC
TRBJ2-1	NA	NA	TRBV6-5	CASTTRDYNEQFF	TGTGCCAGCACCACGAGGGATTACAATGAGCAGTTCTTC
TRBJ2-5	NA	NA	TRBV7-2	CASSSGIGLIRETQYF	TGTGCCAGCAGCTCCGGGATAGGCCTTATCCGGGAGACCCAGTACTTC
TRBJ2-3	NA	NA	TRBV6-5	CASSYRGTSTDTQYF	TGTGCCAGCAGTTACAGGGGTACTAGCACAGATACGCAGTATTTT
TRBJ1-6	NA	NA	TRBV5-1	CASSYTTGRSLHF	TGCGCCAGCAGCTACACGACGGGAAGATCTCTCCACTTT
TRBJ1-4	NA	NA	TRBV19	CASSERGGNEKLFF	TGTGCCAGTAGTGAGAGAGGAGGAAATGAAAAACTGTTTTTT
TRBJ2-4	NA	NA	TRBV7-9	CASSLGRGYGPKNIQYF	TGTGCCAGCAGCTTAGGAAGGGGTTACGGGCCCAAAAACATTCAGTACTTC
TRBJ1-5	TRBD1	NA	TRBV10-3	CAIRHTGDQPQHF	TGTGCCATCAGACACACAGGGGATCAGCCCCAGCATTTT
TRBJ2-1	TRBD2	NA	TRBV7-9	CASSHLAGGLNNEQFF	TGTGCCAGCAGTCACCTAGCGGGAGGCCTAAACAATGAGCAGTTCTTC
TRBJ2-3	TRBD2	NA	TRBV4-1	CASSYSGRTDTQYF	TGCGCCAGCAGCTATAGCGGGAGAACAGATACGCAGTATTTT
TRBJ2-3	NA	once	TRBV29-1	CSVEDLVAAPTDTQYF	TGCAGCGTTGAAGATCTAGTCGCCGCTCCCACAGATACGCAGTATTTT
TRBJ2-2	NA	NA	TRBV28	CASSFRDVTGELFF	TGTGCCAGCAGTTTCAGGGATGTTACCGGGGAGCTGTTTTTT
TRBJ1-2	NA	NA	TRBV5-5	CASSSTGQLYGYTF	TGTGCCAGCAGCTCTACAGGACAGCTCTATGGCTACACCTTC
TRBJ2-7	NA	NA	TRBV7-2	CASSLDRVVGEQYF	TGTGCCAGCAGCTTAGACAGGGTCGTGGGCGAGCAGTACTTC
TRBJ2-5	TRBD1	NA	TRBV5-4	CASSPGQVQETQYF	TGTGCCAGCAGCCCGGGACAGGTCCAAGAGACCCAGTACTTC
TRBJ2-1	NA	NA	TRBV21-1	CASSRLLFRPPQGNEQFF	TGTGCCAGCAGCAGACTCCTCTTTAGGCCACCACAGGGCAATGAGCAGTTCTTC
TRBJ2-5	NA	NA	TRBV19	CASSIVRTAKETQYF	TGTGCCAGTAGTATAGTAAGAACAGCTAAAGAGACCCAGTACTTC
TRBJ2-7	NA	few	TRBV9	CASSARVDFLSYEQYF	TGTGCCAGCAGCGCCCGAGTGGACTTCCTCTCCTACGAGCAGTACTTC
TRBJ2-1	NA	NA	TRBV5-1	CASSLEQGPLYNEQFF	TGCGCCAGCAGCTTGGAGCAGGGGCCTCTTTACAATGAGCAGTTCTTC
TRBJ2-1	TRBD2	few	TRBV11-3	CASSFTSGPYNEQFF	TGTGCCAGCAGCTTCACTAGCGGCCCCTACAATGAGCAGTTCTTC
TRBJ2-1	NA	NA	TRBV7-8	CASSSGVGAGHYNEQFF	TGTGCCAGCAGCTCAGGGGTAGGAGCGGGGCATTACAATGAGCAGTTCTTC
TRBJ2-1	TRBD1	NA	TRBV6-2/TRBV6-3	CASTPLLGRGQDEQFF	TGTGCCAGCACCCCCTTGTTGGGCAGGGGGCAGGATGAGCAGTTCTTC
TRBJ2-3	NA	NA	TRBV28	CASSLGGARTDTQYF	TGTGCCAGCAGTTTGGGCGGGGCCCGCACAGATACGCAGTATTTT
TRBJ1-5	TRBD1	NA	TRBV7-9	CASSSDRGAHQPQHF	TGTGCCAGCAGCTCGGACAGGGGAGCGCATCAGCCCCAGCATTTT
TRBJ1-1	NA	NA	TRBV27	CASRPYRERTEAFF	TGTGCCAGCAGACCCTACAGGGAGAGAACGGAAGCTTTCTTT
TRBJ2-7	TRBD2	NA	TRBV7-2	CASSLMSSGARSEQYF	TGTGCCAGCAGCTTGATGAGTAGCGGGGCACGAAGCGAGCAGTACTTC
TRBJ2-7	NA	NA	TRBV7-9	CATSRAGETYEQYF	TGTGCAACTTCTAGGGCAGGGGAAACCTACGAGCAGTACTTC
TRBJ2-7	TRBD2	NA	TRBV6-6	CASSYSGTSNEQYF	TGTGCCAGCAGTTACTCCGGGACTAGCAACGAGCAGTACTTC
TRBJ2-1	TRBD2	few	TRBV5-1	CASSLVLAGVRNEQFF	TGCGCCAGCAGCTTGGTTCTAGCGGGAGTCCGCAATGAGCAGTTCTTC
TRBJ2-7	TRBD2	NA	TRBV5-6	CASSRGVAGSSYEQYF	TGTGCCAGCAGCCGGGGCGTAGCGGGGAGCTCCTACGAGCAGTACTTC
TRBJ2-5	NA	NA	TRBV19	CASSIGSGVRETQYF	TGTGCCAGTAGTATCGGGTCGGGGGTTCGAGAGACCCAGTACTTC
TRBJ1-1	TRBD1	NA	TRBV5-1	CASSSLGTGGNTEAFF	TGCGCCAGCAGCTCCCTGGGGACAGGGGGGAACACTGAAGCTTTCTTT
TRBJ2-4	TRBD2	NA	TRBV19	CASSIGGSGFGIQYF	TGTGCCAGTAGTATAGGCGGGAGCGGGTTTGGCATTCAGTACTTC
TRBJ2-3	TRBD2	NA	TRBV24-1	CATSDSRGGVFADTQYF	TGTGCCACCAGTGACTCCCGGGGGGGCGTGTTTGCAGATACGCAGTATTTT
TRBJ2-7	NA	NA	TRBV2	CASMEPLVSYEQYF	TGTGCCAGCATGGAGCCCCTAGTGTCCTACGAGCAGTACTTC
TRBJ1-2	NA	NA	TRBV18	CASSPTALTNYGYTF	TGTGCCAGCTCACCCACAGCTCTTACTAACTATGGCTACACCTTC
TRBJ2-5	TRBD2	NA	TRBV19	CASSGRTSGMETQYF	TGTGCCAGTAGTGGCCGGACTAGCGGGATGGAGACCCAGTACTTC
TRBJ1-2	TRBD1	NA	TRBV3-1/TRBV3-2	CASRFTPGQGGGYTF	TGTGCCAGCAGATTCACCCCGGGACAGGGAGGTGGCTACACCTTC
TRBJ1-5	NA	NA	TRBV19	CASSKGYRDIQPQHF	TGTGCCAGTAGTAAGGGTTACAGGGACATTCAGCCCCAGCATTTT
TRBJ1-3	NA	NA	TRBV7-2	CASSLVAGSGNTIYF	TGTGCCAGCAGCTTAGTAGCGGGGTCTGGAAACACCATATATTTT
TRBJ2-7	TRBD2	once	TRBV5-1	CASSLGSSGSYEQYF	TGCGCCAGCAGCTTGGGGTCTAGCGGGAGTTACGAGCAGTACTTC